Listed here are 13 T cell receptor beta chains from one sample, sequenced in a study of cytomegalovirus exposure and HLA in healthy donors. PCR primers comprised 60 Vbeta and 13 Jbeta primers. The protocol was immunoSEQ multiplex PCR, while the TCRdb copy is restricted to in-frame clones and leaves out a portion. The table shows 180,000 or so clones, with about three quarters occurring only once. Sequencing input: PBMCs. These receptors all stem from a man between 18 and 29 years old in good health and CMV-seronegative.

A word on this clone: One end of the junction does not line up with germline, which may come from a read error. The V gene is TRBV7-9, the J gene TRBJ2-7; 7 bases fit TRBD1. This CDR3 region has 12 residues. Germline assignment: CDR1 SEHNR and CDR2 FQNEAQ (reference sequence). The CDR3 loop is CSSTGTVYEQYF. CDR3 DNA sequence: TGTTCCAGCACCGGGACAGTCTACGAGCAGTACTTC.

The rearrangement links TRBV7-9 to TRBJ2-1; maybe TRBD1 (6 bases). Germline loops: CDR1 SEHNR, CDR2 FQNEAQ (reference sequence). V dropped 6 bases and J dropped 4 bases, with 19 bases sitting between them. The CDR3 totals 16 residues. The CDR3 loop is CASSSQGGLGYNEQFF. As DNA, the CDR3 is TGTGCCAGCAGTAGCCAAGGGGGTTTGGGTTACAATGAGCAGTTCTTC.

For the CDR3, the DNA is TGTGCCAGCAGCCCCCCGGGGAGAGCCCCCGAAGATACGCAGTATTTT. This translates into CASSPPGRAPEDTQYF. The rearrangement uses TRBV5-6 and TRBJ2-3; a weak D match, TRBD2 (5 bases). CDR1 is SGHDT and CDR2 is YYEEEE in the germline V gene. The CDR3 totals 16 residues. V was trimmed by 4 bases and J by 5 bases, leaving 20 bases between them.

The chain is built from TRBV6-6 and TRBJ1-1, with 8 bases fitting TRBD1. J gave up 1 base and V 8 bases, and 6 bases lay outside the gene matches. CDR3 length equals 14 residues. Germline V gene lookup returns CDR1 MNHNY and CDR2 SVGAGI (reference sequence). Written as DNA, the CDR3 is TGTGCCAGCGGTACAGGGGGGGGGAACACTGAAGCTTTCTTT. This encodes CASGTGGGNTEAFF.

In its sample, this clone was seen once. DNA for the CDR3: TGTGCCTCAGTACAGGGGGGCTGGTCAATGGTGAACACTGAAGCTTTCTTT. Translating it yields CASVQGGWSMVNTEAFF. This rearrangement joins TRBV30 to TRBJ1-1; 8 nucleotides align to TRBD1. The CDR3 totals 17 residues. From germline, CDR1 is GTSNPN and CDR2 SVGIG (reference sequence). Unmatched junction bases numbered 16, after V lost 7 bases and J lost 0 bases.

This clone was recorded only once. The chain joins TRBV7-2 to TRBJ1-2; D gene unclear. The CDR3 consists of 14 residues. V was pared by 1 base and J by 4 bases, with 10 bases between. Germline CDR1 and CDR2: SGHTA and FQGNSA. The CDR3 is CASSLGGVTYGYTF. In DNA, the CDR3 is TGTGCCAGCAGCTTAGGCGGTGTTACCTATGGCTACACCTTC.

This sequence joins TRBV6-5 and TRBJ2-2; 10 bases agree with TRBD1. With 6 bases clipped from V and 5 bases from J, the junction kept 6 bases outside the gene matches. Germline lookup yields CDR1 MNHEY and CDR2 SVGAGI. This CDR3 contains 15 residues. The CDR3 nucleotides read TGTGCCAGCAGAAAAGACAGGGGGCTTACCGGGGAGCTGTTTTTT. Its translation: CASRKDRGLTGELFF.

The chain recombines TRBV5-4 with TRBJ2-5, with 7 bases aligning to TRBD2. With 4 bases clipped from V and 0 bases from J, the junction kept 3 bases outside the gene matches. This CDR3 contains 14 residues. Germline V CDR1 and CDR2: SGHNT, YYREEE (reference sequence). The CDR3 protein is CASSRRGDQETQYF. CDR3 bases: TGTGCCAGCAGCCGCCGGGGGGACCAAGAGACCCAGTACTTC.

V is TRBV19 and J is TRBJ1-1, with D possibly TRBD1 on 6 matching bases. The CDR3 has 14 residues. The germline V and J ends were trimmed by 7 bases and 0 bases, with 12 bases remaining between them. CDR1 is LNHDA, CDR2 SQIVND, per germline (reference sequence). CDR3 loop: CASTDRRLNTEAFF. The CDR3 DNA reads TGTGCCAGTACCGACAGGCGATTGAACACTGAAGCTTTCTTT.

The chain recombines TRBV18 with TRBJ1-1; D is uncertain. V was shortened by 6 bases and J by 0 bases, with 11 bases between the two germline ends. The CDR3 is 14 amino acids. Per germline, CDR1 KGHSH and CDR2 LQKENI. The CDR3, as DNA: TGTGCCAGCTCGCCAGCGATCATGAACACTGAAGCTTTCTTT. This encodes CASSPAIMNTEAFF. Variable domain in full (rest from reference TRBV18 and TRBJ1-1): NAGVMQNPRHLVRRRGQEARLRCSPMKGHSHVYWYRQLPEEGLKFMVYLQKENIIDESGMPKERFSAEFPKEGPSILRIQQVVRGDSAAYFCASSPAIMNTEAFFGQGTRLTVV.

The J gene is TRBJ2-1, the V gene TRBV6-6; 8 positions agree with TRBD2. This CDR3 comprises 14 residues. Losses at the gene ends were 3 bases for V and 4 bases for J; bases not matched to a gene: 2. Germline V gives CDR1 MNHNY, CDR2 SVGAGI (reference sequence). The chain's CDR3 is CASSYASGYNEQFF. The CDR3 DNA reads TGTGCCAGCAGTTATGCTAGCGGGTACAATGAGCAGTTCTTC.

This clone has a single count. Other DNA sequences in the sample encode the same CDR3. The rearrangement uses TRBV7-2 and TRBJ1-2; the match to TRBD1 covers 7 bases. This CDR3 is 14 amino acids long. The J segment lost 0 bases and the V segment lost 6 bases, leaving 4 bases of the junction unmatched. Germline lookup yields CDR1 SGHTA and CDR2 FQGNSA. The CDR3 bases are TGTGCCAGCAGTCCCGGGACAGCTAACTATGGCTACACCTTC. Translating it yields CASSPGTANYGYTF.

The CDR3 coding sequence is TGTGCCAGCCGCTCCGGGACACTCTCCTACGAGCAGTACTTC. This encodes CASRSGTLSYEQYF. The V gene is TRBV6-5, the J gene TRBJ2-7, with a weak D call TRBD1 (6 bases). Trimming pared 8 bases from V and 0 bases from J, leaving 14 bases between. The CDR3 contains 14 residues. Germline V gives CDR1 MNHEY, CDR2 SVGAGI.